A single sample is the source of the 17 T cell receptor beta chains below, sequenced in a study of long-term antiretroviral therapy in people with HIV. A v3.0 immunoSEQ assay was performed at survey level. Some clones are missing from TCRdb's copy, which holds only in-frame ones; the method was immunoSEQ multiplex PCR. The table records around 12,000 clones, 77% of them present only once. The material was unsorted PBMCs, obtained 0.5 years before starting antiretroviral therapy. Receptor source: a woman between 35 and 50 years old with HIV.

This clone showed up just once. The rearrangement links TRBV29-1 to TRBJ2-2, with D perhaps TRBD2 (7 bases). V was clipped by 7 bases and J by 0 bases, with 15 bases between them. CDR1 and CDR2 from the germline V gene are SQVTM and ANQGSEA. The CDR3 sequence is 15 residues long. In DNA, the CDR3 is TGCAGCGCAAGGGGGGGGAACGCGAACACCGGGGAGCTGTTTTTT. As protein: CSARGGNANTGELFF.

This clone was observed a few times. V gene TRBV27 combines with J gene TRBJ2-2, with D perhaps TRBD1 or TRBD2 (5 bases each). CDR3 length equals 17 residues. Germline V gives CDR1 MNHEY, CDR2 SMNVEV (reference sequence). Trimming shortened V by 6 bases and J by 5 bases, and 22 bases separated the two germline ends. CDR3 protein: CASRSGTVESVTGELFF. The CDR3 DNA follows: TGTGCCAGCAGGTCCGGGACCGTAGAGTCGGTAACCGGGGAGCTGTTTTTT.

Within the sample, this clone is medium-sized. Written as DNA, the CDR3 is TGTGCCAGCAGTTTATCCCTTGGGGGAGTGACAGATACGCAGTATTTT. This sequence encodes CASSLSLGGVTDTQYF. The chain joins TRBV27 to TRBJ2-3; D tentatively reads TRBD1 or TRBD2 (5 bases each). The ends were cut back, 0 bases at V and 3 bases at J, with 13 bases in the middle. Germline CDR1 MNHEY, CDR2 SMNVEV (reference sequence). This CDR3 has 16 residues.

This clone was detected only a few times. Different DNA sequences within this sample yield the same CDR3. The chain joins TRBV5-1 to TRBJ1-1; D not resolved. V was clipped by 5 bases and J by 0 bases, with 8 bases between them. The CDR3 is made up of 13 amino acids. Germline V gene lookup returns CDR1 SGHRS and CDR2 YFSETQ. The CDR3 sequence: CASSTDLNTEAFF. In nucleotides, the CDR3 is TGCGCCAGCAGTACCGATTTGAACACTGAAGCTTTCTTT.

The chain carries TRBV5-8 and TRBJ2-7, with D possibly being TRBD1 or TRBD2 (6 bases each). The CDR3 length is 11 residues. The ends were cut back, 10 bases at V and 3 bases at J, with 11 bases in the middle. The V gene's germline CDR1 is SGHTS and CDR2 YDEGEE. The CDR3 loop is CARGTLYEQYF. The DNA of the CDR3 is TGTGCCCGGGGGACACTCTACGAGCAGTACTTC.

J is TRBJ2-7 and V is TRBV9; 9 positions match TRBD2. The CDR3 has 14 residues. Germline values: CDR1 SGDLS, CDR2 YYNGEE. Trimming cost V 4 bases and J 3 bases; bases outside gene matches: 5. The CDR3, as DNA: TGTGCCAGCAGCATATTTAGCGGGGGCTACGAGCAGTACTTC. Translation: CASSIFSGGYEQYF. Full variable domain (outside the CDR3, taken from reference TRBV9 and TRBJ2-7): DSGVTQTPKHLITATGQRVTLRCSPRSGDLSVYWYQQSLDQGLQFLIQYYNGEERAKGNILERFSAQQFPDLHSELNLSSLELGDSALYFCASSIFSGGYEQYFGPGTRLTVT.

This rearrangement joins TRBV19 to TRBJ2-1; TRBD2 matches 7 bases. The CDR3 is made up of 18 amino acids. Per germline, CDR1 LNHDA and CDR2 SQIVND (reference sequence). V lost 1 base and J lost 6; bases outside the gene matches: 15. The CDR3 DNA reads TGTGCCAGTAGTATAGTCAGCCCGGACGGCGGGAGCCGCAATGAGCAGTTCTTC. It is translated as CASSIVSPDGGSRNEQFF.

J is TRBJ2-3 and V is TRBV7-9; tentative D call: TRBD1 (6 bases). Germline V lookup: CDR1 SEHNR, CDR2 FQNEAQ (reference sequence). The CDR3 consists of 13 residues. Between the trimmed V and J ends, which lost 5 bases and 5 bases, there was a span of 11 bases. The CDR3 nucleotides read TGTGCCAGCAGCCTGGGGGCGGGAGATACGCAGTATTTT. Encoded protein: CASSLGAGDTQYF.

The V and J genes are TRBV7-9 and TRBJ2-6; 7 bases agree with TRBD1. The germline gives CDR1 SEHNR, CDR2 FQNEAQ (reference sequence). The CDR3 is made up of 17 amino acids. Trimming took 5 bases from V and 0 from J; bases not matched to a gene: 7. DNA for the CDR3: TGTGCCAGCAGCCATACAGGGGCCTCCTCTGGGGCCAACGTCCTGACTTTC. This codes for CASSHTGASSGANVLTF.

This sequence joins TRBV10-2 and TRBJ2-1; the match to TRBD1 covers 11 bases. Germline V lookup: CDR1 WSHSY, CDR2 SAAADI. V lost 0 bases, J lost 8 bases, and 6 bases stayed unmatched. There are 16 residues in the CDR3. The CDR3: CASSESGGQGVDEQFF. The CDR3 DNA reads TGCGCCAGCAGTGAGTCGGGGGGACAGGGGGTGGATGAGCAGTTCTTC.

Here the CDR3 DNA reads TGTGCCAGCAGTTTTTTAGCGGGAGTTTTCAATGAGCAGTTCTTC. Translated: CASSFLAGVFNEQFF. J is TRBJ2-1 and V is TRBV6-6; 9 bases map to TRBD2. Germline V gene sequence: CDR1 MNHNY, CDR2 SVGAGI (reference sequence). This CDR3 comprises 15 residues. The V segment lost 4 bases and the J segment 6 bases; nucleotides outside the gene matches: 7.

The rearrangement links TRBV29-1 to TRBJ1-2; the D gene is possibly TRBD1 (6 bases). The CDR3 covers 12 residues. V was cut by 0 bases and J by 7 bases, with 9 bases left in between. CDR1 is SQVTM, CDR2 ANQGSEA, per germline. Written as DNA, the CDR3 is TGCAGCGTTGAAGAAGGGGGTAGTGGCTACACCTTC. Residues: CSVEEGGSGYTF.

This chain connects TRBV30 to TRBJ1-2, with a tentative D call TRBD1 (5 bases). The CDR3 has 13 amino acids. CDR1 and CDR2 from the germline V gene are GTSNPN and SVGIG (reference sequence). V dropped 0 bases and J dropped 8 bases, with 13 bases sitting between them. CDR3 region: CAWSVFQGGGYTF. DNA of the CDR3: TGTGCCTGGAGTGTATTTCAGGGAGGCGGCTACACCTTC.

CDR3 DNA sequence: TGCGCCAGCAGCCAAGAGGGTCTCCCGCAGGGGATGGATACGCAGTATTTT. Residues: CASSQEGLPQGMDTQYF. The chain combines TRBV4-1 with TRBJ2-3, with D maybe TRBD1 (6 bases). The CDR3 has 17 residues. V dropped 0 bases and J dropped 6 bases, with 19 bases sitting between them. Germline loops: CDR1 MGHRA, CDR2 YSYEKL.

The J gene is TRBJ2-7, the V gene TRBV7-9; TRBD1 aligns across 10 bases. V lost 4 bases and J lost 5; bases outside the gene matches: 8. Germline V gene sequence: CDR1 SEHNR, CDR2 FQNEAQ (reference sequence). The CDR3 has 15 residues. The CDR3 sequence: CASSYGTGEVHEQYF. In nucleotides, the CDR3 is TGTGCCAGCAGCTACGGGACAGGGGAGGTACACGAGCAGTACTTC.

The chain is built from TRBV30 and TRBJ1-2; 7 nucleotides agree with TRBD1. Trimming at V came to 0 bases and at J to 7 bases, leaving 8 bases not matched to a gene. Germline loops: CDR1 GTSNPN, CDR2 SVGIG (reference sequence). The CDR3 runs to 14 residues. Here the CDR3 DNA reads TGTGCCTGGAGTGTACAAGGGGGCGGCTTTGGCTACACCTTC. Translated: CAWSVQGGGFGYTF.

The CDR3 loop reads CASSQGDRDRVGEQYF. The CDR3 nucleotides are TGCGCCAGCAGCCAAGGAGACCGGGACAGGGTCGGAGAGCAGTACTTC. The chain links TRBV4-3 to TRBJ2-7, with 9 nucleotides matching TRBD1. Germline CDR1 LGHNA, CDR2 YSLEER. The CDR3 length is 16 residues. V was pared by 1 base and J by 7 bases, with 11 bases of the junction left unmatched.